The text below deals with one TCR beta chain. The CDR3 extends over 16 amino acids. Germline V gene data show CDR1 as SQVTM and CDR2 as ANQGSEA. V gave up 7 bases and J gave up 2 bases; unmatched junction bases: 15. The sample originates from a study of blood T cell repertoires in COVID-19. Looking at the study overall: Donors in the United States, Italy and Spain gave samples during acute or convalescent COVID-19. The analysed material was cDNA or gDNA that came from T cells, B-cell-depleted T cells, or PBMCs.

In the original analysis: Nucleated cell counts were estimated from reference gene primer amplification. The data were produced by immunoSEQ multiplex PCR, yet TCRdb's version contains in-frame clones alone and is incomplete. V and J calls and clone size are copied from that table; D and trimming were computed from the DNA. The sample has about 190,000 clones, around 84% seen once. J is TRBJ1-2 and V is TRBV29-1; 8 bases match TRBD1. The receptor comes from a young woman who had been exposed to COVID-19. The sample consisted of PBMCs or T cells enriched from blood (not recorded which). The CDR3 loop is CSAGGQGGPINYGYTF. As DNA, the CDR3 is TGCAGCGCAGGTGGACAGGGCGGGCCCATAAACTATGGCTACACCTTC.